A single sample is the source of the 12 T cell receptor beta chains below, sequenced in a study of T cell repertoires in cytomegalovirus infection. MiXCR, applied by TCRdb to the reads, yields one record per CDR3 protein. The sample includes 110,000 to 150,000 distinct CDR3 sequences, approximately 30% of them seen just once. Their antigens remain unidentified. Sequences were derived from CD8+ T cells from cultured PBMCs, sampled from culture after CMV antigen stimulation. These TCRs come from a human donor in good health (CMV status not recorded). Some clones in this sample may be carry-over from other donors' samples.

This clonotype was observed at least ten times. The chain has TRBV18 and TRBJ1-2, with a tentative D call TRBD1 (6 bases). V lost 0 bases, J lost 4 bases, and 12 bases lay in between. This CDR3 spans 15 amino acids. Germline V gives CDR1 KGHSH, CDR2 LQKENI. CDR3 protein: CASSPPGRQAYGYTF. The CDR3 DNA reads as TGTGCCAGCTCACCACCGGGTCGACAGGCCTATGGCTACACCTTC.

The J gene is TRBJ2-1, the V gene TRBV15, with unresolved D. There are 17 residues in the CDR3. Germline V gene sequence: CDR1 LNHNV, CDR2 YYDKDF (reference sequence). The ends were cut back, 4 bases at V and 4 bases at J, with 20 bases in the middle. The CDR3 spells CATSTTISPVGYNEQFF. CDR3 nucleotides: TGTGCCACCAGCACCACTATCTCCCCGGTGGGGTACAATGAGCAGTTCTTC.

In this sample, this clonotype turned up a few times. The rearrangement links TRBV27 to TRBJ2-1, with a tentative D call TRBD1 (6 bases). Germline lookup yields CDR1 MNHEY and CDR2 SMNVEV (reference sequence). Trimming took 6 bases from V and 4 from J, leaving 16 bases between them. The CDR3 extends over 15 amino acids. The DNA for the CDR3 is TGTGCCAGCAGCCTAACAGGGATGGGGTACAATGAGCAGTTCTTC. Translated, it gives CASSLTGMGYNEQFF.

The V call is TRBV4-2, the J call TRBJ2-7, with a possible D match to TRBD2 (5 bases). Germline V gene sequence: CDR1 LGHNA, CDR2 YNFKEQ. The CDR3 spans 14 residues. The ends were cut back, 6 bases at V and 4 bases at J, with 16 bases in the middle. The CDR3 DNA reads TGTGCCAGCAGGAGGACTGTAGGTGCATACGAGCAGTACTTC. It translates to CASRRTVGAYEQYF.

The genes are TRBV7-9 and TRBJ2-5; 7 bases are a match to TRBD2. The V and J ends lost 4 bases and 2 bases, in that order; junction bases with no gene match: 10. The CDR3 spans 16 residues. Germline values: CDR1 SEHNR, CDR2 FQNEAQ (reference sequence). The CDR3 sequence is CASSSLIERGQETQYF. The DNA of the CDR3 is TGTGCCAGCAGCTCCCTTATTGAGCGGGGACAAGAGACCCAGTACTTC.

The sample holds a few counts of this clonotype. The chain links TRBV7-2 to TRBJ2-1; the match to TRBD2 covers 8 bases. Per the germline V gene, CDR1 is SGHTA and CDR2 is FQGNSA. The CDR3 is 12 amino acids. Unmatched junction bases numbered 4, after V lost 8 bases and J lost 7 bases. In DNA form, the CDR3 reads TGTGCCAGCGACGGGGGGGCAAATGAGCAGTTCTTC. Translation: CASDGGANEQFF.

In its sample, this clonotype was seen once. Written as DNA, the CDR3 is TGTGCCAGCAGTCACGAAGACACTGAAGCTTTCTTT. This sequence encodes CASSHEDTEAFF. The genes are TRBV7-6 and TRBJ1-1; unclear D gene. Germline V gives CDR1 SGHVS, CDR2 FNYEAQ. This CDR3 has 12 residues. Trimming cost V 6 bases and J 3 bases, with 8 bases left between them.

This clonotype turned up a few times. The gene calls are TRBV12-3 or TRBV12-4 and TRBJ2-1; TRBD1 matches at 10 bases. The CDR3 extends over 17 amino acids. With 2 bases clipped from V and 8 bases from J, the junction kept 12 bases outside the gene matches. The chain's CDR3 is CASSLFPGTGVGDEQFF. The CDR3 DNA reads as TGTGCCAGCAGTTTATTCCCCGGGACAGGGGTAGGTGATGAGCAGTTCTTC.

The chain carries TRBV7-9 and TRBJ2-4; no reliable D call. The CDR3 length is 14 residues. V lost 1 base and J lost 0, with 4 bases in between. Germline-derived CDR1 and CDR2 are SEHNR and FQNEAQ (reference sequence). The CDR3 protein is CASSLDRAKNIQYF. The CDR3 DNA sequence: TGTGCCAGCAGCTTAGACAGAGCCAAAAACATTCAGTACTTC.

The rearrangement joins TRBV19 to TRBJ2-2; 9 positions agree with TRBD2. The trim removed 3 bases at V and 3 bases at J, leaving 5 bases unmatched. The CDR3 sequence is 16 residues long. Germline lookup yields CDR1 LNHDA and CDR2 SQIVND (reference sequence). CDR3 sequence (DNA): TGTGCCAGTAGTATGGCTAGCGGGGCCTACACCGGGGAGCTGTTTTTT. Protein product: CASSMASGAYTGELFF.

This clonotype was counted only a few times. This chain joins TRBV5-6 and TRBJ2-2; 13 bases fit TRBD2. This CDR3 is built from 16 residues. Germline V gene sequence: CDR1 SGHDT, CDR2 YYEEEE. V dropped 3 bases and J dropped 4; count of bases not matched to a gene: 3. CDR3 nucleotides: TGTGCCAGCAGCTGGGGACTAGCGGGGATCACCGGGGAGCTGTTTTTT. Encoded protein: CASSWGLAGITGELFF. The full variable domain, rest sourced from reference TRBV5-6 and TRBJ2-2, is DAGVTQSPTHLIKTRGQQVTLRCSPKSGHDTVSWYQQALGQGPQFIFQYYEEEERQRGNFPDRFSGHQFPNYSSELNVNALLLGDSALYLCASSWGLAGITGELFFGEGSRLTVL.

This rearrangement joins TRBV29-1 to TRBJ2-1; D is uncertain. Germline CDR1 SQVTM, CDR2 ANQGSEA. The germline V and J ends were trimmed by 4 bases and 10 bases, with 8 bases remaining between them. There are 10 residues in the CDR3. The CDR3 here is CSVGHREQFF. For the CDR3, the DNA is TGCAGCGTTGGCCACCGGGAGCAGTTCTTC.